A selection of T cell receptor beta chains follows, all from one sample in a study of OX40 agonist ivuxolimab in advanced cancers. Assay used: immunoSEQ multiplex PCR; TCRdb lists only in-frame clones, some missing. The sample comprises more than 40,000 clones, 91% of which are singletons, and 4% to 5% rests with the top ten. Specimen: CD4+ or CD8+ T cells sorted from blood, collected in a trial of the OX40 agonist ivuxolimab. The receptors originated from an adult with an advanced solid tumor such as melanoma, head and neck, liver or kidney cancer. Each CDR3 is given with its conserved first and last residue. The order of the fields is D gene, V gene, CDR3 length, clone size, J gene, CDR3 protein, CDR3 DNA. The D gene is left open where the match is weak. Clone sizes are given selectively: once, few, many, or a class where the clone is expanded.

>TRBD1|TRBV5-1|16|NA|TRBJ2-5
CASSFRDRGYQETQYF
TGCGCCAGCAGCTTCCGGGACAGGGGGTACCAAGAGACCCAGTACTTC
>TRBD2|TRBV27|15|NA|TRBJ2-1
CASSTPTSGYNEQFF
TGTGCCAGCAGCACCCCGACTAGCGGATACAATGAGCAGTTCTTC
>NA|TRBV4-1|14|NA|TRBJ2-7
CASSQGQQTYEQYF
TGCGCCAGCAGCCAAGGTCAGCAAACCTACGAGCAGTACTTC
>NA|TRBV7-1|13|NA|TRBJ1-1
CASSKPGYTEAFF
TGTGCCAGCAGCAAACCAGGGTATACTGAAGCTTTCTTT
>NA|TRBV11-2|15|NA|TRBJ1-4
CASSTRRGGDEKLFF
TGTGCCAGCAGTACCCGACGGGGGGGGGATGAAAAACTGTTTTTT
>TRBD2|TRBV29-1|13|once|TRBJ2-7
CSAGLADSYEQYF
TGCAGCGCAGGACTAGCGGACTCCTACGAGCAGTACTTC
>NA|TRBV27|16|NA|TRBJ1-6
CASSSRGVSYNSPLHF
TGTGCCAGCAGTTCTAGGGGGGTCTCCTATAATTCACCCCTCCACTTT
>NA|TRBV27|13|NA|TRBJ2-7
CASSFQYSYEQYF
TGTGCCAGCAGTTTTCAGTATTCCTACGAGCAGTACTTC
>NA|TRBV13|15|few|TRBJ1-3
CASSLGTNSGNTIYF
TGTGCCAGCAGCTTAGGGACGAACTCTGGAAACACCATATATTTT
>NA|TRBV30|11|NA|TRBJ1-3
CAWERSNTIYF
TGTGCCTGGGAGAGGAGTAACACCATATATTTT
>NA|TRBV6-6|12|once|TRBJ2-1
CASSPEYNEQFF
TGTGCCAGCTCTCCGGAATACAATGAGCAGTTCTTC
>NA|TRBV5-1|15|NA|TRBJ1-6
CASRERSSYNSPLHF
TGCGCCAGCAGGGAAAGGAGCTCCTATAATTCACCCCTCCACTTT
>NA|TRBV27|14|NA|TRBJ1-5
CASSLGGGNQPQHF
TGTGCCAGCAGTTTAGGGGGAGGCAATCAGCCCCAGCATTTT
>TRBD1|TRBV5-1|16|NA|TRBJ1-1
CASSTAGQEGNTEAFF
TGCGCCAGCAGCACAGCGGGACAGGAGGGGAACACTGAAGCTTTCTTT
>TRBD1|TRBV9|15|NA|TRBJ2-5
CASSAGTGLQETQYF
TGTGCCAGCAGCGCCGGGACAGGGCTACAAGAGACCCAGTACTTC
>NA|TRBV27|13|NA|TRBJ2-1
CASSQVNDETQFF
TGTGCCAGCAGCCAGGTAAACGACGAAACGCAGTTCTTC
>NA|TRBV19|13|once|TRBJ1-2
CASSKEGAYGYTF
TGTGCCAGTAGTAAGGAGGGTGCCTATGGCTACACCTTC
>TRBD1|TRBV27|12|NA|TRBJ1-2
CASSNTGDGYTF
TGTGCCAGCAGTAATACAGGGGATGGCTACACCTTC
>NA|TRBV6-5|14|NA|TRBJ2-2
CASSYPPGTGELFF
TGTGCCAGCAGTTACCCCCCGGGGACCGGGGAGCTGTTTTTT
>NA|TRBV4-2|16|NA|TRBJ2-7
CASSQDGGGEPYEQYF
TGTGCCAGCAGCCAAGATGGGGGCGGGGAGCCCTACGAGCAGTACTTC
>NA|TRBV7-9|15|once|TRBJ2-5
CASSLLGQEGETQYF
TGTGCCAGCAGCTTATTAGGGCAGGAGGGGGAGACCCAGTACTTC
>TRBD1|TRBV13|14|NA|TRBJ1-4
CASRLQGTNEKLFF
TGTGCCAGCAGGTTACAGGGGACTAATGAAAAACTGTTTTTT
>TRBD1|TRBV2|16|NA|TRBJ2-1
CASSEAGQGSYNEQFF
TGTGCCAGCAGTGAAGCGGGACAGGGGAGCTACAATGAGCAGTTCTTC
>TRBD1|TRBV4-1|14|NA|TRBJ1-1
CASSHNLGQVEAFF
TGCGCCAGCAGCCACAACTTGGGACAGGTTGAAGCTTTCTTT
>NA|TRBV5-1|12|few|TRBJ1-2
CASSLGGGGYTF
TGCGCCAGCAGCTTGGGAGGCGGTGGCTACACCTTC
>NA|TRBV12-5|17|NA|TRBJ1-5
CASGLVRQDRVNQPQHF
TGTGCTAGTGGTTTGGTACGTCAGGATCGAGTAAATCAGCCCCAGCATTTT
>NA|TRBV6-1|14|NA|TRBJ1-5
CASGQEYSNQPQHF
TGTGCCAGCGGGCAGGAATATAGCAATCAGCCCCAGCATTTT
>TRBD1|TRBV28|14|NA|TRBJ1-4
CASSFYAQGSKLFF
TGTGCCAGCAGCTTCTACGCACAGGGGAGTAAACTGTTTTTT
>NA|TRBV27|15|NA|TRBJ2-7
CASSSHLGLNYEQYF
TGTGCCAGCAGTTCCCACCTTGGGCTAAACTACGAGCAGTACTTC
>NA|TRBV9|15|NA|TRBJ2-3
CASSVGKEGTDTQYF
TGTGCCAGCAGCGTAGGCAAGGAGGGCACAGATACGCAGTATTTT
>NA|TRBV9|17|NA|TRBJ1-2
CASSVTPRPPPNYGYTF
TGTGCCAGCAGCGTAACGCCCCGGCCGCCCCCTAACTATGGCTACACCTTC
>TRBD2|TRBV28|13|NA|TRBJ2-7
CASSLRTSYEQYF
TGTGCCAGCAGTTTAAGGACTAGCTACGAGCAGTACTTC
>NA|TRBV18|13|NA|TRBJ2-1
CASSPGSHNEQFF
TGTGCCAGCTCCCCCGGAAGCCACAATGAGCAGTTCTTC
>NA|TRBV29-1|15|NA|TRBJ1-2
CSVEGAAQSLYGYTF
TGCAGCGTTGAAGGGGCAGCTCAGTCCCTCTATGGCTACACCTTC
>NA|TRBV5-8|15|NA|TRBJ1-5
CASSNQGYSNQPQHF
TGTGCCAGCAGCAACCAAGGGTATAGCAATCAGCCCCAGCATTTT
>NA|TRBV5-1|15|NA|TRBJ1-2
CASSPTDKSNYGYTF
TGCGCCAGCAGCCCGACGGACAAGTCTAACTATGGCTACACCTTC
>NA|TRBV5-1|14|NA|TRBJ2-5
CASSLEQAWETQYF
TGCGCCAGCAGCTTGGAGCAAGCATGGGAGACCCAGTACTTC
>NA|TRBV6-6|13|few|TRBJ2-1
CASSYATVNEQFF
TGTGCCAGCAGTTACGCGACAGTAAATGAGCAGTTCTTC
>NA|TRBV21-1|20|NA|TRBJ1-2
CASSKDVTGNGRGGNYGYTF
TGTGCCAGCAGCAAAGATGTAACGGGGAACGGCAGGGGAGGTAACTATGGCTACACCTTC
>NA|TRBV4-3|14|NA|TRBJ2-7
CASSQGRFSYEQYF
TGCGCCAGCAGCCAAGGTAGATTCTCCTACGAGCAGTACTTC
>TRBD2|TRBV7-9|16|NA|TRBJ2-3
CASSPGLAGSTDTQYF
TGTGCCAGCAGCCCGGGACTAGCGGGATCCACAGATACGCAGTATTTT
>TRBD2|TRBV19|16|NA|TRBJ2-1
CASSLRLAGGPSEQFF
TGTGCCAGTAGTCTCAGACTAGCGGGAGGGCCAAGTGAGCAGTTCTTC
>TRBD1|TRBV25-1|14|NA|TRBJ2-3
CASSDRALGDTQYF
TGTGCCAGCTCGGACAGGGCCCTTGGAGATACGCAGTATTTT
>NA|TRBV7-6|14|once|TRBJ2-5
CASSPDRGVETQYF
TGTGCCAGCAGCCCGGATAGGGGAGTGGAGACCCAGTACTTC
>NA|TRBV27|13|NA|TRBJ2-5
CASSLLTGETQYF
TGTGCCAGCAGTTTGCTGACAGGAGAGACCCAGTACTTC
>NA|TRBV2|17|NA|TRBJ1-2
CASDLPEQANTNYGYTF
TGTGCCAGCGACCTTCCGGAGCAGGCCAATACTAACTATGGCTACACCTTC